The 21 T cell receptor beta chains listed next were all sequenced from one sample in a study of blood T cell repertoires in COVID-19. The protocol was immunoSEQ multiplex PCR, while the TCRdb copy is restricted to in-frame clones and leaves out a portion. There are around 120,000 clones in the sample; approximately 68% occur only once, and over 2% lies in the top ten. The sample consisted of peripheral blood. The receptors come from a woman aged 65 to 85 with acute or convalescent COVID-19.

V is TRBV29-1 and J is TRBJ1-4, with 7 bases lining up with TRBD1. This CDR3 has 13 residues. CDR1 SQVTM and CDR2 ANQGSEA come from the germline V gene. With 7 bases clipped from V and 8 bases from J, the junction kept 10 bases outside the gene matches. The CDR3 DNA is TGCAGCGACGTTAGGCAGGGGGAGGAAAAACTGTTTTTT. Its translation: CSDVRQGEEKLFF.

The rearrangement links TRBV6-2 or TRBV6-3 to TRBJ1-1, with 8 nucleotides matching TRBD1. CDR3 length equals 16 residues. Germline CDR1 reads MNHEY; CDR2 reads SVGEGT. V gave up 2 bases and J gave up 4 bases; unmatched junction bases: 9. The CDR3 loop reads CASSYGRGRESTEAFF. The CDR3 DNA reads as TGTGCCAGCAGTTACGGCAGGGGGCGGGAGAGCACTGAAGCTTTCTTT.

The gene calls are TRBV19 and TRBJ2-7; 7 bases align to TRBD1. Germline loops: CDR1 LNHDA, CDR2 SQIVND (reference sequence). V gave up 6 bases and J gave up 1 base; unmatched junction bases: 3. This CDR3 is 13 amino acids long. The CDR3 DNA is TGTGCCAGTAGGCCGGGACAGTCCTACGAGCAGTACTTC. Translating it yields CASRPGQSYEQYF.

The CDR3: CSASEGLDYGYTF. Written as DNA, the CDR3 is TGCAGTGCTAGTGAAGGACTTGACTATGGCTACACCTTC. The chain recombines TRBV20-1 with TRBJ1-2; D not certain. In germline, CDR1 is DFQATT, CDR2 SNEGSKA (reference sequence). The CDR3 is made up of 13 amino acids. The V end was cut by 3 bases, the J end by 3 bases, with 11 bases between.

This clone was counted many times. The V and J genes are TRBV14 and TRBJ1-6; 7 bases map to TRBD1. V was clipped by 0 bases and J by 8 bases; unmatched bases: 7. This CDR3 spans 16 amino acids. Per germline, CDR1 SGHDN and CDR2 FVKESK. For the CDR3, the DNA is TGTGCCAGCAGCCAAGATACCAGGGGGTGGGATTCACCCCTCCACTTT. Residues: CASSQDTRGWDSPLHF.

This clone turned up a few times. This chain links TRBV30 with TRBJ1-2, with TRBD1 matching over 11 bases. J was trimmed by 5 bases and V by 1 base; bases with no gene match: 3. This CDR3 has 14 residues. CDR1 and CDR2 from the germline V gene are GTSNPN and SVGIG (reference sequence). The CDR3: CAWSGTGGFYGYTF. CDR3 DNA sequence: TGTGCCTGGAGTGGGACAGGGGGCTTTTATGGCTACACCTTC.

This clone was observed a few times. The J gene is TRBJ1-2, the V gene TRBV18; D may be TRBD1 (5 bases). This CDR3 comprises 15 residues. Trimming stripped 0 bases from V and 8 bases from J, with 16 bases between. Germline values: CDR1 KGHSH, CDR2 LQKENI. CDR3 region: CASSPPGLLNIGYTF. CDR3 bases: TGTGCCAGCTCACCACCGGGGCTGCTCAATATCGGCTACACCTTC. The whole variable domain, remainder taken from reference TRBV18 and TRBJ1-2, is NAGVMQNPRHLVRRRGQEARLRCSPMKGHSHVYWYRQLPEEGLKFMVYLQKENIIDESGMPKERFSAEFPKEGPSILRIQQVVRGDSAAYFCASSPPGLLNIGYTFGSGTRLTVV.

V is TRBV7-6 and J is TRBJ2-3, with 11 bases aligning to TRBD2. V shed 4 bases and J 3 bases; nucleotides not matched to a gene: 3. There are 15 residues in the CDR3. Germline V gene data show CDR1 as SGHVS and CDR2 as FNYEAQ. This chain's CDR3 is CASSSLAGGTDTQYF. CDR3 sequence (DNA): TGTGCCAGCAGCTCCTTAGCGGGGGGGACAGATACGCAGTATTTT.

The chain combines TRBV19 with TRBJ2-1; TRBD1 aligns across 12 bases. Germline CDR1 LNHDA, CDR2 SQIVND (reference sequence). The CDR3 is 15 amino acids. J lost 9 bases, V lost 6 bases, and 9 bases had no gene match. DNA of the CDR3: TGTGCCAGTAGGGCCGGGACAGGGGGCTTTAGTGAGCAGTTCTTC. Translating it yields CASRAGTGGFSEQFF.

The chain joins TRBV5-1 to TRBJ2-7, with 10 nucleotides matching TRBD2. The ends lost 2 bases at V and 3 bases at J; junction bases unmatched: 8. Germline loops: CDR1 SGHRS, CDR2 YFSETQ. The CDR3 runs 16 residues. The CDR3 region is CASSFRAASGSYEQYF. As DNA, the CDR3 is TGCGCCAGCAGCTTTAGGGCGGCTAGCGGGAGCTACGAGCAGTACTTC.

In this sample, this clone turned up once. The chain uses TRBV7-8 and TRBJ2-7; D perhaps matches TRBD2 (7 bases). The CDR3 runs to 13 residues. Germline loops: CDR1 SGHVS, CDR2 FQNEAQ. V shed 2 bases and J shed 9 bases, with 14 bases lying between them. The CDR3 coding sequence is TGTGCCAGCAGCTTAAAAGGGGGGGCCGCGCAGTACTTC. Translated, it gives CASSLKGGAAQYF. Filled out from reference TRBV7-8 and TRBJ2-7, the complete variable domain reads GAGVSQSPRYKVAKRGQDVALRCDPISGHVSLFWYQQALGQGPEFLTYFQNEAQLDKSGLPSDRFFAERPEGSVSTLKIQRTQQEDSAVYLCASSLKGGAAQYFGPGTRLTVT.

The rearrangement links TRBV14 to TRBJ2-7; 9 bases agree with TRBD2. Germline V gives CDR1 SGHDN, CDR2 FVKESK. V dropped 0 bases and J dropped 4; count of bases not matched to a gene: 10. CDR3 size: 17 residues. The CDR3 protein is CASSQEGGRALCYEQYF. The CDR3 DNA sequence: TGTGCCAGCAGCCAAGAGGGCGGGAGGGCCTTGTGTTACGAGCAGTACTTC.

V is TRBV6-1 and J is TRBJ2-2; 8 bases map to TRBD1. This CDR3 is 14 amino acids long. Trimming cost V 3 bases and J 6 bases; bases outside gene matches: 3. Germline loops: CDR1 MNHNS, CDR2 SASEGT. CDR3 nucleotide sequence: TGTGCCAGCAGTGAGAACAGGGGGGCCGGGGAGCTGTTTTTT. Residues: CASSENRGAGELFF.

Notes on this clone: A read error may produce the germline difference seen at one junction end. The chain recombines TRBV19 with TRBJ2-7; D might be TRBD1 (5 bases). This CDR3 comprises 14 residues. The germline V gene encodes CDR1 LNHDA and CDR2 SQIVND (reference sequence). Here the CDR3 reads CASSMARVFYGQYF. CDR3 DNA: TGTGCCAGTAGTATGGCCAGGGTCTTCTACGGGCAGTACTTC.

This clone was detected many times. The V call is TRBV11-3, the J call TRBJ2-7, with D possibly matching TRBD1 (5 bases). The V gene lost 3 bases and the J gene lost 3 bases, with 15 bases spanning the gap. The CDR3 spans 15 residues. Germline assignment: CDR1 SGHNT and CDR2 YENEEA. The CDR3 protein is CASSLSSGQNYEQYF. CDR3 DNA: TGTGCCAGCAGCTTGAGCTCAGGGCAGAACTACGAGCAGTACTTC.

The V call is TRBV6-5, the J call TRBJ1-1, with TRBD1 as a possible D gene (5 bases). Germline V CDR1 and CDR2: MNHEY, SVGAGI. The V end was cut by 10 bases, the J end by 7 bases, with 16 bases between. The CDR3 is 12 amino acids. The CDR3 DNA reads TGTGCCACCTACAGGTATCATAGTGAAGCTTTCTTT. It specifies CATYRYHSEAFF.

This chain links TRBV6-4 with TRBJ2-3; the match to TRBD2 covers 8 bases. The germline V gene has CDR1 MRHNA and CDR2 SNTAGT. V shed 6 bases, J shed 4 bases, and the junction held 3 bases outside the gene matches. The CDR3 is 13 residues long. The CDR3: CASRPAGADTQYF. The CDR3 nucleotides read TGTGCCAGCAGACCAGCGGGAGCAGATACGCAGTATTTT.

CDR3 sequence reads: CASSQPGIGYEKLFF. For the CDR3, the DNA is TGTGCCAGCAGCCAACCAGGGATTGGGTACGAAAAACTGTTTTTT. The chain joins TRBV3-1 (or the pseudogene TRBV3-2) to TRBJ1-4; TRBD1 might be the D (5 bases). Looked up from germline, CDR1 is LGHDT and CDR2 is YNNKEL (reference sequence). This CDR3 contains 15 residues. The ends were cut back, 2 bases at V and 8 bases at J, with 15 bases in the middle.

The chain carries TRBV6-5 and TRBJ2-5; TRBD1 agrees at 10 bases. The length of the CDR3 is 12 residues. V lost 8 bases to trimming and J lost 3 bases; unmatched junction nucleotides: 0. The germline gives CDR1 MNHEY, CDR2 SVGAGI. Here the CDR3 DNA reads TGTGCCAGCGGGACAGGGGAAGAGACCCAGTACTTC. Amino acid sequence: CASGTGEETQYF.

In its sample, this clone was seen once. This sequence joins TRBV30 and TRBJ1-5; 8 bases are a match to TRBD1. Germline assignment: CDR1 GTSNPN and CDR2 SVGIG (reference sequence). With 1 base clipped from V and 3 bases from J, the junction kept 17 bases outside the gene matches. The CDR3 contains 19 residues. CDR3 sequence reads: CAWSGVTGEGEGYNQPQHF. CDR3 sequence (DNA): TGTGCCTGGAGTGGGGTGACAGGGGAAGGCGAGGGGTACAATCAGCCCCAGCATTTT.

The rearrangement joins TRBV7-8 to TRBJ1-1; 7 bases align to TRBD1. V shed 3 bases, J shed 7 bases, and the junction held 11 bases outside the gene matches. This CDR3 has 15 residues. Per germline, CDR1 SGHVS and CDR2 FQNEAQ. CDR3: CASSLAGTESYEAFF. The CDR3 coding sequence is TGTGCCAGCAGCTTGGCCGGGACAGAAAGTTATGAAGCTTTCTTT. Full variable domain (missing parts from reference TRBV7-8 and TRBJ1-1): GAGVSQSPRYKVAKRGQDVALRCDPISGHVSLFWYQQALGQGPEFLTYFQNEAQLDKSGLPSDRFFAERPEGSVSTLKIQRTQQEDSAVYLCASSLAGTESYEAFFGQGTRLTVV.